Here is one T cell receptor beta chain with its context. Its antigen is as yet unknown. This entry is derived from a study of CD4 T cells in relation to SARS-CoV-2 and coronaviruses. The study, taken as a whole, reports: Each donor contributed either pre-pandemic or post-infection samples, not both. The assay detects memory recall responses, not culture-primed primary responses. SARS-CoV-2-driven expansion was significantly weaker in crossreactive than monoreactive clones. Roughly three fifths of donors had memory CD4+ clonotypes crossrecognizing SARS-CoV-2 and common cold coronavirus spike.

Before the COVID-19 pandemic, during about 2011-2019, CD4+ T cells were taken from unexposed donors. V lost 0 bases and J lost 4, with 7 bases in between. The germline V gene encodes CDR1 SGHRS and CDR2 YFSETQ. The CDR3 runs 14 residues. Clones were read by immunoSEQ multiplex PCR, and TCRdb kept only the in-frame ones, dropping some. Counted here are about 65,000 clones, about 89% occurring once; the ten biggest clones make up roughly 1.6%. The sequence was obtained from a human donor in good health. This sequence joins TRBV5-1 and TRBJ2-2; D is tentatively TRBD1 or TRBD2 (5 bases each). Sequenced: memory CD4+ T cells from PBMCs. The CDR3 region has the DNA TGCGCCAGCAGCTTGGCCGGGGCCACCGGGGAGCTGTTTTTT. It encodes CASSLAGATGELFF.